A selection of T cell receptor beta chains follows, all from one sample in a study of T cell repertoires in cytomegalovirus infection. A single record per CDR3 protein comes from TCRdb applying MiXCR to the reads. The sample includes more than 140,000 distinct CDR3 sequences, 5.5% to 7% of them seen just once. Sequencing was done on a sample of PBMCs. These receptors were collected from a human donor in good health (CMV status not recorded). Some clones in this sample may be carry-over from other donors' samples. The conserved cysteine and the conserved F or W are not part of the CDR3 here. The order of the fields is D gene, V gene, CDR3 protein. A D gene is named only where the DNA matches it firmly.

D gene: TRBD1; V gene: TRBV5-6; CDR3 protein: ASSFTPRDSLSYSNQPQH
D gene: -; V gene: TRBV12-3/TRBV12-4; CDR3 protein: ASSFGLERFL
D gene: -; V gene: TRBV10-3; CDR3 protein: AISVRGLFDEQY
D gene: TRBD1; V gene: TRBV7-9; CDR3 protein: ASSLSGTGRDTEAF
D gene: -; V gene: TRBV6-2/TRBV6-3; CDR3 protein: ASSYSGGSYNEQF
D gene: -; V gene: TRBV7-2; CDR3 protein: ASSPPPVKQLSGNTIY
D gene: -; V gene: TRBV20-1; CDR3 protein: SAPDRTNYGYT
D gene: TRBD2; V gene: TRBV6-2/TRBV6-3; CDR3 protein: ASRDPSGLAKNIQY
D gene: -; V gene: TRBV7-8; CDR3 protein: ASSLAQLGFGSTDTQY
D gene: -; V gene: TRBV7-2; CDR3 protein: ASSLADGPFTDTQY
D gene: TRBD1; V gene: TRBV28; CDR3 protein: ASSPGTEYQETQY
D gene: -; V gene: TRBV3-1; CDR3 protein: ASSQGLAPF
D gene: TRBD2; V gene: TRBV15; CDR3 protein: ATSRDLLAELPSYNEQF
D gene: TRBD1; V gene: TRBV7-3; CDR3 protein: ASSIGTGQTQY
D gene: -; V gene: TRBV7-2; CDR3 protein: ASSFQRRGTEAF
D gene: -; V gene: TRBV7-2; CDR3 protein: ASSLVKDPGNTIY
D gene: -; V gene: TRBV2; CDR3 protein: ASSGLNYNSPLH
D gene: TRBD2; V gene: TRBV5-1; CDR3 protein: ASSVLAGDLNEQF
D gene: TRBD1; V gene: TRBV12-5; CDR3 protein: ASGLGDRGEGEQF
D gene: TRBD1; V gene: TRBV7-6; CDR3 protein: ASSLGTGKGEKLF
D gene: TRBD1; V gene: TRBV20-1; CDR3 protein: SARGETGKLGYT
D gene: -; V gene: TRBV2; CDR3 protein: ASTRGRGGSYEQY
D gene: TRBD2; V gene: TRBV7-8; CDR3 protein: ASSPRGGGPQETQY
D gene: TRBD2; V gene: TRBV7-8; CDR3 protein: ASSLVGLTLGPSSGEQF
D gene: -; V gene: TRBV4-3; CDR3 protein: ASSQAAGNTEAF
D gene: TRBD1; V gene: TRBV5-5; CDR3 protein: ASSRTQQGAWANTGELF
D gene: TRBD1; V gene: TRBV2; CDR3 protein: ASQRTGDNGYT
D gene: -; V gene: TRBV19; CDR3 protein: ASSIGQVSTF
D gene: -; V gene: TRBV28; CDR3 protein: ASSLTATGTTIY
D gene: -; V gene: TRBV5-5; CDR3 protein: ASSLVTSAYNEQF
D gene: TRBD1; V gene: TRBV7-9; CDR3 protein: ASSPRTGGEKLF
D gene: -; V gene: TRBV7-2; CDR3 protein: ASSLDAGLRYNEQF
D gene: -; V gene: TRBV7-8; CDR3 protein: ASSLWVNTEAF
D gene: -; V gene: TRBV7-6; CDR3 protein: ASSSPGESYNEQF
D gene: TRBD1; V gene: TRBV18; CDR3 protein: ASSPLTRGLDQPQH
D gene: -; V gene: TRBV20-1; CDR3 protein: SATPAAGSYEQY
D gene: -; V gene: TRBV29-1; CDR3 protein: SVDTGGASYEQY
D gene: TRBD1; V gene: TRBV7-2; CDR3 protein: ASSRGQGSSYEQY
D gene: TRBD2; V gene: TRBV7-2; CDR3 protein: ASSFYSGATDTQY
D gene: TRBD1; V gene: TRBV19; CDR3 protein: ASSAGTGGARKAF
D gene: -; V gene: TRBV20-1; CDR3 protein: NYRSQVEAF
D gene: -; V gene: TRBV7-2; CDR3 protein: ASSLAAYEQY
D gene: TRBD2; V gene: TRBV4-2; CDR3 protein: ASSQASVGGDQETQY
D gene: -; V gene: TRBV7-6; CDR3 protein: ASSPDYTEAF
D gene: -; V gene: TRBV7-2; CDR3 protein: ASSLRRGADTQY
D gene: -; V gene: TRBV10-3; CDR3 protein: AISGKGETSTDTQY
D gene: -; V gene: TRBV6-1; CDR3 protein: ASSPSPSEAF
D gene: TRBD2; V gene: TRBV7-2; CDR3 protein: ASSSSPGLGNEQF
D gene: -; V gene: TRBV7-2; CDR3 protein: ASSLVGGGNTGELF
D gene: TRBD1; V gene: TRBV7-2; CDR3 protein: ASSRRVGQGNEKLF
D gene: -; V gene: TRBV2; CDR3 protein: ASTRGGADTQY
D gene: TRBD2; V gene: TRBV7-2; CDR3 protein: ASSSPSTSGGGDTQY
D gene: TRBD1; V gene: TRBV20-1; CDR3 protein: SASSGQGGDYGYT
D gene: TRBD1; V gene: TRBV25-1; CDR3 protein: ASSPPGGQIEAF
D gene: -; V gene: TRBV7-2; CDR3 protein: ASSLVFFSDVTNTEAF
D gene: TRBD1; V gene: TRBV7-6; CDR3 protein: ASSRGGGENEAF
D gene: -; V gene: TRBV7-2; CDR3 protein: ASSLNANSPLH
D gene: -; V gene: TRBV6-5; CDR3 protein: ASAEGGGRADTQY
D gene: TRBD2; V gene: TRBV11-2; CDR3 protein: ASSLGYSGGASPYNEQF
D gene: -; V gene: TRBV20-1; CDR3 protein: SARDKLHGPNSPLH